This T cell receptor beta chain was sequenced in a study of T-cell memory formation after mild COVID-19. Study-wide background: TCR clusters showed largely donor specificity. Notes on the study in general: The authors did not confirm SARS-CoV-2 specificity of second-wave clones peaking day 37. Some SARS-CoV-2-responding clones were already detected in memory before infection.

TCRdb called the 5' RACE reads again in MiXCR, with one record for every CDR3 protein. The sample contains about 600,000 distinct CDR3 sequences, about 22% of which appear only once. In its sample, this clonotype was seen many times. The antigen is undetermined. Looked up from germline, CDR1 is SGHAT and CDR2 is FQNNGV. This CDR3 spans 15 amino acids. J gave up 4 bases and V 1 base, and 4 bases lay outside the gene matches. The sequence derives from an adult woman who had mild COVID-19 (a few samples of this study predate the infection). Cell type and time point are not known. The sample was PBMCs or a T cell subset sorted from them (not recorded which). This chain links TRBV11-2 with TRBJ2-5, with 9 bases lining up with TRBD2. CDR3 bases: TGTGCCAGCAGCTTAGGGAGCGGGAGGTCAGAGACCCAGTACTTC. Its translation is CASSLGSGRSETQYF.